Sequencing of this TCR beta chain was carried out in a study of OX40 agonist ivuxolimab in advanced cancers. For this clone: Its antigen is still unknown.

The repertoire was sequenced with immunoSEQ multiplex PCR; TCRdb's copy has only in-frame clones and lacks some. The sample carries 50,000 to 70,000 clones, about 86% recorded once. At cycle 4 day 1, cycle 7 day 1, and baseline, blood was sampled. Findings and limits, study-wide: There was clonal expansion of CD4+ and CD8+ blood T cells by week 6 at 0.1 to 3.0 mg/kg.

The source material was CD4+ or CD8+ T cells sorted from blood, sampled in a trial of the OX40 agonist ivuxolimab. The source of this sequence is an adult with an advanced solid tumor such as melanoma, head and neck, liver or kidney cancer.

In nucleotides, the CDR3 is TGTGCCAGCTCACCTGGACTAGCGGGCTCTCTCGAGCAGTACTTC. Translating gives CASSPGLAGSLEQYF. The chain recombines TRBV18 with TRBJ2-7; 11 positions match TRBD2. The trim removed 3 bases at V and 6 bases at J, leaving 7 bases unmatched. Germline CDR1 is KGHSH and CDR2 is LQKENI. This CDR3 has 15 residues.